One and the same sample provided the 26 T cell receptor beta chains below, sequenced in a study of CD8 T cells in ankylosing spondylitis. TCRdb independently ran MiXCR on the 5' RACE reads; one entry per CDR3 protein. The sample lists 250,000 to 350,000 distinct CDR3 sequences, around 19% seen once, with 7.5% to 9% in the top ten. The sample was blood, either unsorted or a sorted T cell fraction (not recorded which). The receptors shown here come from a male donor with ankylosing spondylitis or in good health (not recorded which).

The rearrangement links TRBV2 to TRBJ1-5; D is unresolved. V was pared by 7 bases and J by 1 base, with 8 bases between. Germline CDR1 SNHLY, CDR2 FYNNEI. This CDR3 contains 13 residues. In DNA form, the CDR3 reads TGTGCCAGCAAGCAGGAGAGCAATCAGCCCCAGCATTTT. Amino acids: CASKQESNQPQHF.

This clonotype has a handful of counts. The chain combines TRBV10-3 with TRBJ2-5; perhaps TRBD1 as D (5 bases). The germline V and J ends were trimmed by 0 bases and 2 bases, with 13 bases remaining between them. The CDR3 runs to 16 residues. The V gene's germline CDR1 is ENHRY and CDR2 SYGVKD. The CDR3 is CAISESLGVGQETQYF. The CDR3 DNA reads TGTGCCATCAGTGAGTCGTTAGGGGTCGGGCAAGAGACCCAGTACTTC.

This sequence joins TRBV29-1 and TRBJ2-1, with no clear D. The CDR3 spans 14 residues. The V gene lost 7 bases and the J gene lost 5 bases, with 18 bases spanning the gap. From germline, CDR1 is SQVTM and CDR2 ANQGSEA. CDR3 nucleotides: TGCAGCGCCCTTACCCTATCCCGTAACAATGAGCAGTTCTTC. Protein product: CSALTLSRNNEQFF.

The chain is built from TRBV6-5 and TRBJ1-6, with 7 bases aligning to TRBD1. Losses at the gene ends were 6 bases for V and 14 bases for J; bases not matched to a gene: 13. The CDR3 is 14 amino acids. In germline, CDR1 is MNHEY, CDR2 SVGAGI. The CDR3 sequence is CASSYGDSGDSLHF. The DNA of the CDR3 is TGTGCCAGCAGCTACGGGGACAGCGGAGATTCCCTCCACTTT.

This clonotype has only a few counts. The chain joins TRBV10-3 to TRBJ2-2; tentatively, D is TRBD1 (6 bases). Germline loops: CDR1 ENHRY, CDR2 SYGVKD. The CDR3 extends over 13 amino acids. Trimming shortened V by 10 bases and J by 0 bases, and 9 bases separated the two germline ends. CDR3 amino acids: CATGTPNTGELFF. Written as DNA, the CDR3 is TGTGCCACCGGGACACCGAACACCGGGGAGCTGTTTTTT.

The gene calls are TRBV7-8 and TRBJ2-1, with 9 bases identical to TRBD2. V lost 8 bases, J lost 3 bases, and 17 bases stayed unmatched. This CDR3 contains 18 residues. Germline CDR1 reads SGHVS; CDR2 reads FQNEAQ. The CDR3 DNA follows: TGTGCCAGCTTACCCCTTCGAATAGCGGGGGCAATCTACAATGAGCAGTTCTTC. Residues: CASLPLRIAGAIYNEQFF.

This clonotype was counted between two and nine times. The chain is built from TRBV20-1 and TRBJ1-4; TRBD1 aligns across 8 bases. Germline CDR1 and CDR2: DFQATT and SNEGSKA (reference sequence). After removal of 5 bases from V and 7 bases from J, the junction contained 3 bases not matched to a gene. The CDR3 contains 12 residues. The CDR3 DNA is TGCAGTGCTTCACAGGGGGGTGAAAAACTGTTTTTT. Amino acid sequence: CSASQGGEKLFF.

At least ten counts were recorded for this clonotype. CDR3 DNA: TGTGCCAGCAGCAGTACAGGGGGAGGCTACAATGAGCAGTTCTTC. Encoded protein: CASSSTGGGYNEQFF. The V and J genes are TRBV7-3 and TRBJ2-1, with 8 bases matching TRBD1. Trimming removed 5 bases from V and 3 bases from J; junction bases left unmatched: 6. Germline V gene lookup returns CDR1 SGHTA and CDR2 FQGTGA. CDR3 size: 15 residues.

V gene TRBV11-2 combines with J gene TRBJ2-5, with a tentative D call TRBD1 (6 bases). Trimming shortened V by 5 bases and J by 5 bases, and 12 bases separated the two germline ends. The CDR3 covers 13 residues. Germline V gene data show CDR1 as SGHAT and CDR2 as FQNNGV. CDR3 region: CASSPLQGETQYF. CDR3 in DNA: TGTGCCAGCAGCCCACTCCAGGGGGAGACCCAGTACTTC.

This clonotype was found a few times. The chain is built from TRBV9 and TRBJ2-3; D is undetermined. The CDR3 runs to 14 residues. Germline CDR1 and CDR2: SGDLS and YYNGEE. V gave up 0 bases and J gave up 3 bases, with 8 bases separating them. The CDR3: CASSVASRTDTQYF. The DNA of the CDR3 is TGTGCCAGCAGCGTAGCTTCTAGAACAGATACGCAGTATTTT.

This clonotype was counted ten times or more. This rearrangement joins TRBV20-1 to TRBJ1-1, with 8 bases aligning to TRBD1. CDR1 and CDR2 from the germline V gene are DFQATT and SNEGSKA (reference sequence). The CDR3 extends over 13 amino acids. Germline trimming cut 2 bases from V and 4 bases from J; bases unmatched to any gene: 3. DNA of the CDR3: TGCAGTGCTAGACAAACAGGGGGCACTGAAGCTTTCTTT. Amino acids: CSARQTGGTEAFF.

The sample holds a few counts of this clonotype. The gene calls are TRBV20-1 and TRBJ2-1; 7 bases match TRBD2. CDR1 and CDR2 from the germline V gene are DFQATT and SNEGSKA (reference sequence). V was pared by 3 bases and J by 2 bases, with 10 bases of the junction left unmatched. The CDR3 has 16 amino acids. CDR3 nucleotides: TGCAGTGCTAGCCGGGGAGATGGGGGGGCCTACAATGAGCAGTTCTTC. The encoded protein is CSASRGDGGAYNEQFF.

There are a few counts of this clonotype. J is TRBJ2-3 and V is TRBV4-1; D remains ambiguous. The CDR3 spans 14 residues. The germline V gene has CDR1 MGHRA and CDR2 YSYEKL. V lost 5 bases to trimming and J lost 3 bases, with 12 bases between them. The CDR3 sequence is CASSKAGRTDTQYF. CDR3 nucleotide sequence: TGCGCCAGCAGCAAAGCCGGACGGACAGATACGCAGTATTTT.

This clonotype was counted ten times or more. The chain carries TRBV12-3 or TRBV12-4 and TRBJ2-1, with D hard to call. Trimming stripped 8 bases from V and 0 bases from J, with 14 bases between. The CDR3 is made up of 15 amino acids. The CDR3 nucleotides read TGTGCCAGCGTGTATAGGGCCGACTCCTACAATGAGCAGTTCTTC. This encodes CASVYRADSYNEQFF.

This clonotype was seen at least ten times. The chain combines TRBV4-2 with TRBJ2-6; 9 bases agree with TRBD2. CDR3 size: 18 residues. Looked up from germline, CDR1 is LGHNA and CDR2 is YNFKEQ. Unmatched junction bases numbered 9, after V lost 4 bases and J lost 2 bases. The DNA for the CDR3 is TGTGCCAGCAGCCCGCGTACTAGCGGGTCTACTGGGGCCAACGTCCTGACTTTC. Protein: CASSPRTSGSTGANVLTF.

The table lists this clonotype with a few counts. This chain connects TRBV6-4 to TRBJ2-3; no clear D gene. CDR3 size: 13 residues. Germline values: CDR1 MRHNA, CDR2 SNTAGT. Trimming pared 6 bases from V and 3 bases from J, leaving 10 bases between. The CDR3 DNA reads TGTGCCAGCAGCGTCTACGATACAGATACGCAGTATTTT. Protein product: CASSVYDTDTQYF.

Only a few counts were recorded for this clonotype. The CDR3 region has the DNA TGTGCCAGCAGAACTAGCGGGAGTGAGGGTGAGCAGTTCTTC. This codes for CASRTSGSEGEQFF. This chain connects TRBV28 to TRBJ2-1, with 11 bases matching TRBD2. Germline CDR1 reads MDHEN; CDR2 reads SYDVKM. This CDR3 has 14 amino acids. After removal of 6 bases from V and 9 bases from J, the junction contained 7 bases not matched to a gene.

This chain connects TRBV11-2 to TRBJ1-5; possibly TRBD1 for D (6 bases). V was pared by 4 bases and J by 7 bases, with 20 bases between. CDR1 SGHAT and CDR2 FQNNGV come from the germline V gene. The CDR3 loop spans 16 amino acids. CDR3 sequence: CASSSLGGREGQPQHF. CDR3 in DNA: TGTGCCAGCAGCTCCCTCGGGGGCAGGGAAGGACAGCCCCAGCATTTT.

The V gene is TRBV7-8, the J gene TRBJ1-2; D ambiguous. This CDR3 is 13 amino acids long. V dropped 4 bases and J dropped 4 bases, with 10 bases sitting between them. Germline V lookup: CDR1 SGHVS, CDR2 FQNEAQ. CDR3 loop: CASSSGRRYGYTF. CDR3 DNA sequence: TGTGCCAGCAGCTCTGGACGCCGCTATGGCTACACCTTC.

This chain connects TRBV12-3 or TRBV12-4 to TRBJ1-1; no clear D. V was trimmed by 3 bases and J by 1 base, leaving 9 bases between them. This CDR3 has 14 residues. The CDR3 bases are TGTGCCAGCAGTTTTTCGGGCAGGAACACTGAAGCTTTCTTT. The encoded protein is CASSFSGRNTEAFF.

The rearrangement joins TRBV5-1 to TRBJ1-4; 9 bases are shared with TRBD1. V was clipped by 4 bases and J by 2 bases; unmatched bases: 6. Germline loops: CDR1 SGHRS, CDR2 YFSETQ. CDR3 length: 16 amino acids. CDR3 in amino acids: CASSPGDRATNEKLFF. DNA for the CDR3: TGCGCCAGCAGCCCGGGGGACAGGGCCACTAATGAAAAACTGTTTTTT.

The sample holds a few counts of this clonotype. The gene calls are TRBV12-3 or TRBV12-4 and TRBJ1-2; D perhaps matches TRBD1 (6 bases). The V gene lost 6 bases and the J gene lost 2 bases, with 13 bases spanning the gap. The CDR3 is 14 residues long. CDR3 loop: CASSLDRPNYGYTF. CDR3 bases: TGTGCCAGCAGCCTAGACAGGCCCAACTATGGCTACACCTTC.

This chain joins TRBV20-1 and TRBJ2-3, with 9 nucleotides matching TRBD2. This CDR3 has 15 amino acids. V lost 3 bases, J lost 2 bases, and 6 bases stayed unmatched. CDR1 is DFQATT, CDR2 SNEGSKA, per germline (reference sequence). Here the CDR3 reads CSASSLAGFTDTQYF. The CDR3 DNA reads as TGCAGTGCTAGTTCCCTAGCGGGGTTCACAGATACGCAGTATTTT.

This clonotype was counted only a few times. The V and J genes are TRBV12-3 or TRBV12-4 and TRBJ2-5; D possibly corresponds to TRBD1 (5 bases). The CDR3 has 14 amino acids. V was trimmed by 3 bases and J by 5 bases, leaving 13 bases between them. CDR3 protein: CASSFMQGVETQYF. The CDR3 nucleotides are TGTGCCAGCAGTTTCATGCAGGGTGTCGAGACCCAGTACTTC.

This clonotype was counted a few times. The chain recombines TRBV12-3 or TRBV12-4 with TRBJ1-1; possibly TRBD1 for D (5 bases). Trimming left V 5 bases short and J 4 bases short, with 11 bases between. This CDR3 comprises 13 residues. CDR3 region: CASSRDGITEAFF. In nucleotides, the CDR3 is TGTGCCAGCAGTAGGGACGGAATCACTGAAGCTTTCTTT.

The CDR3 is CASGPPFGDTQYF. Here the CDR3 DNA reads TGTGCTAGTGGCCCCCCCTTTGGGGATACGCAGTATTTT. This chain uses TRBV12-5 with TRBJ2-3, with unresolved D. The germline V gene encodes CDR1 LGHNT and CDR2 FRNRAP. The length of the CDR3 is 13 residues. The V and J ends lost 6 bases and 6 bases respectively, with 13 bases between them.